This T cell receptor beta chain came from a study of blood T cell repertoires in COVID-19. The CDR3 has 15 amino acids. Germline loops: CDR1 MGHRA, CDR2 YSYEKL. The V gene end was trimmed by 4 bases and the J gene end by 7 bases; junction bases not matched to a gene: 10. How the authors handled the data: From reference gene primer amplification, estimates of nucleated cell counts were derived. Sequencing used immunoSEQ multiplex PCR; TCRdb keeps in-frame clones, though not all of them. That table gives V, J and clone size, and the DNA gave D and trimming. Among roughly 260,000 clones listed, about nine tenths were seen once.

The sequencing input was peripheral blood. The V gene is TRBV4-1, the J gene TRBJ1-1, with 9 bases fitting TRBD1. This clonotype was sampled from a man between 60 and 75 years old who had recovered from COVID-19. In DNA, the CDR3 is TGCGCCAGCAGCCGGCCGGACAGGGGAATAGGTGAAGCTTTCTTT. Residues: CASSRPDRGIGEAFF.